This T cell receptor (beta chain) was obtained from a study of CD8+CD57+ T cells in acquired aplastic anemia. Genomic DNA provided the template from which TCR beta VDJ and CDR3 profiles were obtained. TCRdb reanalysed the reads using MiXCR and keeps one entry per CDR3 protein. This table holds 150,000 to 180,000 distinct CDR3 sequences, roughly 54% found once. This clonotype was detected only a few times. Antigen: not known. CD8+CD57+ cell expansion, shown by flow cytometry, had occurred in the patients selected for sequencing. Germline CDR1 and CDR2: ENHRY and SYGVKD. The CDR3 length is 12 residues. V lost 1 base to trimming and J lost 3 bases, with 1 base between them. Study outcomes and limitations: Patients did not significantly differ from controls in CD8+ Simpson's diversity. Patients and controls shared around 30 CD8+ CDR3 sequences.

The sequence was obtained from a human donor with aplastic anemia. The rearrangement uses TRBV10-3 and TRBJ2-1; D is unclear. Sample: sorted CD4+, CD8+, or CD8+CD57+ T cells (not recorded which) from PBMCs. CDR3 in DNA: TGTGCCATCAGTGAGTACTACAATGAGCAGTTCTTC. This translates into CAISEYYNEQFF.